This TCR beta chain is drawn from a study of glioma-infiltrating T cells after dendritic cell vaccination. V was shortened by 8 bases and J by 4 bases, with 8 bases between the two germline ends. The CDR3 sequence is 10 residues long. CDR1 and CDR2 (germline): GTSNPN, SVGIG (reference sequence). General observations from the study: TCR clonality showed no direct relationship with survival. Complete blood and tumor specimen sets were limited to few patients.

This clone showed up just a few times. Antigen unknown. The data were produced by immunoSEQ multiplex PCR, yet TCRdb's version contains in-frame clones alone and is incomplete. The top ten hold 7.9% of the sample, which has over 55,000 clones, 65% to 90% seen once. Isocitrate dehydrogenase mutation was absent in all glioblastoma patients. The source is a human donor with glioblastoma. This sequence joins TRBV30 and TRBJ1-1; the D is unclear. This specimen was blood, taken before dendritic cell vaccination. As DNA, the CDR3 is TGTGCCCTTAGTGGCACTGAAGCTTTCTTT. This translates into CALSGTEAFF. The entire variable domain, with the rest obtained from reference TRBV30 and TRBJ1-1, is as follows: SQTIHQWPATLVQPVGSPLSLECTVEGTSNPNLYWYRQAAGRGLQLLFYSVGIGQISSEVPQNLSASRPQDRQFILSSKKLLLSDSGFYLCALSGTEAFFGQGTRLTVV.